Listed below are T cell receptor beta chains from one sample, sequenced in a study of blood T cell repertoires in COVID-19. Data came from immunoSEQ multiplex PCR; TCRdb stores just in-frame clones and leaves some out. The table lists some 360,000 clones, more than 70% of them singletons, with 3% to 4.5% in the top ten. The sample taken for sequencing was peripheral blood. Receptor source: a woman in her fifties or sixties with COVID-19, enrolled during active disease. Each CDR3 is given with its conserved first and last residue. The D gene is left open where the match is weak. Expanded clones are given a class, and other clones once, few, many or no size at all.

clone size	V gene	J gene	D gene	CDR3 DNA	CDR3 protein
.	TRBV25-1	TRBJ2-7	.	TGTGCCAGCAGTGAGGCAGGCTCCTACGAGCAGTACTTC	CASSEAGSYEQYF
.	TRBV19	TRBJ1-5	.	TGTGCCAGTAGTTCCGGGAGGGGACAGCCCCAGCATTTT	CASSSGRGQPQHF
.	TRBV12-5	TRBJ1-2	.	TGTGCTAGTGGTTTGGTAAAGAGGACGTGGGGGGGATGGGACTATGGCTACACCTTC	CASGLVKRTWGGWDYGYTF
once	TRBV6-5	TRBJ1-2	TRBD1	TGTGCCAGCAGCCTAACAGGGGGTAATGGCTACACCTTC	CASSLTGGNGYTF
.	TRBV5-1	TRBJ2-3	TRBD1	TGCGCCAGCAGCGCGGACAGGGGGCCGTTTAGGCGCACAGATACGCAGTATTTT	CASSADRGPFRRTDTQYF
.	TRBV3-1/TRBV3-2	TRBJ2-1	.	TGTGCCAGCAGCCTTGGGACTCCTACCTACAATGAGCAGTTCTTC	CASSLGTPTYNEQFF
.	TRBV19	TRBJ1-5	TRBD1	TGTGCCAGTAGTATAGGGACAGGGTATAGCAATCAGCCCCAGCATTTT	CASSIGTGYSNQPQHF
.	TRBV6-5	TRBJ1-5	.	TGTGCCAGCAGCCGCGGGACCGCCAGCAATCAGCCCCAGCATTTT	CASSRGTASNQPQHF
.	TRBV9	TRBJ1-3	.	TGTGCCAGCAGCGTGGGGGCCGTAGACTCTGGAAACACCATATATTTT	CASSVGAVDSGNTIYF
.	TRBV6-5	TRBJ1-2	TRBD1	TGTGCCAGCAGTTACCGGGACAGAAACTATGGCTACACCTTC	CASSYRDRNYGYTF
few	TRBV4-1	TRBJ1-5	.	TGCGCCAGCAGCCCGGCCCTGACAGGTGATCAGCCCCAGCATTTT	CASSPALTGDQPQHF
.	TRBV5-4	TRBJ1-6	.	TGTGCCAGCAGCTTCCTAGCCGTTAATTCACCCCTCCACTTT	CASSFLAVNSPLHF
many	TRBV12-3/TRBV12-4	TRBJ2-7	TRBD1	TGTGCCAGCAGTTCGGGACAGTACGACGAGCAGTACTTC	CASSSGQYDEQYF
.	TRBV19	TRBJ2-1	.	TGTGCCAGTAGTATGGGCCAGCGGAAGGGCAATGAGCAGTTCTTC	CASSMGQRKGNEQFF
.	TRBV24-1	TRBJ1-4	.	TGTGCCACCAGTGATTGGAGGGGTAAAACTAATGAAAAACTGTTTTTT	CATSDWRGKTNEKLFF
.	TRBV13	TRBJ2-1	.	TGTGCCAGCAGCTTTCGTCGCAATGAGCAGTTCTTC	CASSFRRNEQFF
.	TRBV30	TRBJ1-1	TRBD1	TGTGCCTGGAGCAGGGGGATGAGCACTGAAGCTTTCTTT	CAWSRGMSTEAFF
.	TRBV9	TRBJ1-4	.	TGTGCCAGCAGCGTAAGGGGTGGCACTAATGAAAAACTGTTTTTT	CASSVRGGTNEKLFF
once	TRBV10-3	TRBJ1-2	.	TGTGCCACAAGGAGGGGTGAACAGACTCATGGCTACACCTTC	CATRRGEQTHGYTF
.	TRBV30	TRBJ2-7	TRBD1	TGTGCCTGGAGTGTACAATCCGGGACAGTTCCCTACGAGCAGTACTTC	CAWSVQSGTVPYEQYF
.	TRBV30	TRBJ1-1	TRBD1	TGTGCCTGTATATCCGGGACAGGGCTGGGTGAAGCTTTCTTT	CACISGTGLGEAFF
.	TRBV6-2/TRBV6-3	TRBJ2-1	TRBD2	TGTGCCAGCAGTAAGCGGGGGGACAATGAGCAGTTCTTC	CASSKRGDNEQFF